This TCR beta chain was captured by sequencing in a study of control samples from healthy donors and cancer patients. V lost 3 bases and J lost 4, with 7 bases in between. Germline V lookup: CDR1 MNHEY, CDR2 SMNVEV (reference sequence). The CDR3 is made up of 13 amino acids. TCRdb's table, derived via immunoSEQ multiplex PCR, lists solely in-frame clones and lacks some. Here the sample spans about 160,000 clones, 90% to 95% being singletons. The specimen sequenced was blood. The V and J genes are TRBV27 and TRBJ2-1; D not certain. This TCR was sampled from a woman aged 25 to 39 in good health. As DNA, the CDR3 is TGTGCCAGCAGTTTTAGTCTTTACAATGAGCAGTTCTTC. This gives the protein CASSFSLYNEQFF.